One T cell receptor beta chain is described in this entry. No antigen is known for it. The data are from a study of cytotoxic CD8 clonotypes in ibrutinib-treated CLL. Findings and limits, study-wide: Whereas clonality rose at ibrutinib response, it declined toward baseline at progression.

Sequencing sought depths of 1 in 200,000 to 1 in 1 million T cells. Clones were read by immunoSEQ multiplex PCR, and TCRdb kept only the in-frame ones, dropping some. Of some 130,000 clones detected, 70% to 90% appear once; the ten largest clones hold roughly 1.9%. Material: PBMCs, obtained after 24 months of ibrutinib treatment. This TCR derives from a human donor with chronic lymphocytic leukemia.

For the CDR3, the DNA is TGTGCCACCAGCAGAGGGAGGGCCGATTTCACAGATACGCAGTATTTT. It translates to CATSRGRADFTDTQYF. The genes are TRBV15 and TRBJ2-3; TRBD2 might be the D (6 bases). Germline CDR1 is LNHNV and CDR2 is YYDKDF (reference sequence). The CDR3 loop spans 16 amino acids. Trimming took off 1 base at V and 2 bases at J, with 13 bases between the two ends.